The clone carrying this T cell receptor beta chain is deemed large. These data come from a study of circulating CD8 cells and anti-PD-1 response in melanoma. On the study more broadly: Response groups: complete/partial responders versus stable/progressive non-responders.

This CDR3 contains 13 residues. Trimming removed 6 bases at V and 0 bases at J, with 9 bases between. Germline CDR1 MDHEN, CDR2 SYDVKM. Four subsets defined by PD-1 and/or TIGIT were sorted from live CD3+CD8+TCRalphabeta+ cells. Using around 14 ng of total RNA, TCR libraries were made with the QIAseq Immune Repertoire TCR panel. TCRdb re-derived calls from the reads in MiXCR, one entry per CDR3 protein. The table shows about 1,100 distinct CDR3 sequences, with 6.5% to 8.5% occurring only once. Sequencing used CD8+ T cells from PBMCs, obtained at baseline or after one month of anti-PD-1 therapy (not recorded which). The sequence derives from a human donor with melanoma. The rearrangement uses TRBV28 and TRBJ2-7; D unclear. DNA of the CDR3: TGTGCCAGCAGCCGCGGATTCTCCTACGAGCAGTACTTC. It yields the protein CASSRGFSYEQYF. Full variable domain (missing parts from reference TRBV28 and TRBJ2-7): DVKVTQSSRYLVKRTGEKVFLECVQDMDHENMFWYRQDPGLGLRLIYFSYDVKMKEKGDIPEGYSVSREKKERFSLILESASTNQTSMYLCASSRGFSYEQYFGPGTRLTVT.